The clone carrying this T cell receptor (beta chain) was observed a handful of times. Germline V gene sequence: CDR1 MDHEN, CDR2 SYDVKM. The CDR3 consists of 13 residues. V was pared by 4 bases and J by 5 bases, with 10 bases between. The sample belongs to a study of HIV-infected patients and healthy controls. MiXCR, run by TCRdb on the 5' RACE reads, gives a single entry per CDR3 protein. The sample shows roughly 70,000 distinct CDR3 sequences, roughly a sixth of them seen only once. This clonotype originated in a human donor in good health. This rearrangement joins TRBV28 to TRBJ2-3; TRBD1 might be the D (5 bases). Sequences were obtained from CD4+ T cells from blood. The CDR3 sequence: CASSSHDRDTQYF. CDR3 DNA sequence: TGTGCCAGCAGTTCTCACGACAGAGATACGCAGTATTTT.